This TCR beta chain derives from a study of control samples from healthy donors and cancer patients. Only in-frame clones appear in the TCRdb table, and some are missing; sequencing was by immunoSEQ multiplex PCR. The sample yields about 3,000 clones, around 94% seen once. Germline V gives CDR1 MNHEY, CDR2 SMNVEV (reference sequence). This CDR3 region has 14 residues. V dropped 3 bases and J dropped 8; count of bases not matched to a gene: 9. The chain links TRBV27 to TRBJ1-2; 7 nucleotides align to TRBD1. The origin of this receptor is a man between 65 and 85 years old with lung cancer. The sample taken for sequencing was PBMCs. CDR3 nucleotides: TGTGCCAGCAGTTTCAGGGGGAAGGAATTGGGCTACACCTTC. Translated, it gives CASSFRGKELGYTF.